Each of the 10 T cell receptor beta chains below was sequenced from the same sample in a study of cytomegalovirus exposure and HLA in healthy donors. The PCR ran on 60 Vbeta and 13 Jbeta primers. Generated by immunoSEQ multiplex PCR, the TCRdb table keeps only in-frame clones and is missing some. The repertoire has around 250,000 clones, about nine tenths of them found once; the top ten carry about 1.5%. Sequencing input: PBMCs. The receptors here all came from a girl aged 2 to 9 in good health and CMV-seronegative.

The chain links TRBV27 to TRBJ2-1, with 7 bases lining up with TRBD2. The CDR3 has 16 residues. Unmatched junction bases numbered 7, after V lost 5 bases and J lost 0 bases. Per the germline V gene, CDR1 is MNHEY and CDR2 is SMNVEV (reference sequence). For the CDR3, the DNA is TGTGCCAGCAGTCCCTCTAGCGGTAGCTCCTACAATGAGCAGTTCTTC. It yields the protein CASSPSSGSSYNEQFF.

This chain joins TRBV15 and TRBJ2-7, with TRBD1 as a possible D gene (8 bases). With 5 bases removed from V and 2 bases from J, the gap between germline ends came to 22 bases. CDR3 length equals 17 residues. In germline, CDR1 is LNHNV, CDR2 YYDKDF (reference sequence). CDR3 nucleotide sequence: TGTGCCACCAGCGGCCCAGACCACAGGGGGGGAACCTACGAGCAGTACTTC. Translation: CATSGPDHRGGTYEQYF. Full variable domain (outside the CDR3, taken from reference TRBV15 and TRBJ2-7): DAMVIQNPRYQVTQFGKPVTLSCSQTLNHNVMYWYQQKSSQAPKLLFHYYDKDFNNEADTPDNFQSRRPNTSFCFLDIRSPGLGDTAMYLCATSGPDHRGGTYEQYFGPGTRLTVT.

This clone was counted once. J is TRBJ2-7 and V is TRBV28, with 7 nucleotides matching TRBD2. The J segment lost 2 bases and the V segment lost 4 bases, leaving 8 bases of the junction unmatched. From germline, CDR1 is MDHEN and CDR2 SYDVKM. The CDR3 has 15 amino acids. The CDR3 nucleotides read TGTGCCAGCAGTTCCCTTAGGGAGGGAACCTACGAGCAGTACTTC. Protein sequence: CASSSLREGTYEQYF.

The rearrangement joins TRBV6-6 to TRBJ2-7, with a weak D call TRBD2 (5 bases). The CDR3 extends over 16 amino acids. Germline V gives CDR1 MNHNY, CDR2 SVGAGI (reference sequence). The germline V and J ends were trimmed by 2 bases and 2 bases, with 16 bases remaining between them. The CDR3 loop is CASSYISLGETYEQYF. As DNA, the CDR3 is TGTGCCAGCAGTTACATAAGCCTCGGGGAAACCTACGAGCAGTACTTC.

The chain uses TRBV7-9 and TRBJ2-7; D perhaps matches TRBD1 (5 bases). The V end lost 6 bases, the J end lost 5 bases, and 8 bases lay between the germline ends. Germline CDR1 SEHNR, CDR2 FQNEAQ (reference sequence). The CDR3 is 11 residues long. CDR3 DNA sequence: TGTGCCAGCAGTTTGACAGACGAGCAGTACTTC. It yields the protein CASSLTDEQYF.

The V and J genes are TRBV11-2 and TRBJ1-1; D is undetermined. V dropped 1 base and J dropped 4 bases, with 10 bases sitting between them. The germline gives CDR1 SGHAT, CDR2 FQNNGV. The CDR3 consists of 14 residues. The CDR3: CASSLALEGTEAFF. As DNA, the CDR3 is TGTGCCAGCAGCTTAGCCTTGGAGGGCACTGAAGCTTTCTTT.

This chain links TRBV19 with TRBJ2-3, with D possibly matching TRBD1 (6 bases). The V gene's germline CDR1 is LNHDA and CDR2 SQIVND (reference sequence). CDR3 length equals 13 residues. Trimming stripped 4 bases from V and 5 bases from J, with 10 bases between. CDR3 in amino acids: CASSTDSGDTQYF. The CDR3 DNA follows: TGTGCCAGTAGTACGGACAGCGGAGATACGCAGTATTTT.

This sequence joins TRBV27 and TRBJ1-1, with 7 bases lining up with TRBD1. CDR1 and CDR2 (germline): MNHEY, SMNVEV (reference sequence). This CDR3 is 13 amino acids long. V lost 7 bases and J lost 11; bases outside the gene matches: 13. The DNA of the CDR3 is TGTGCCAGCACCCCGGGACAGAGCTTTCGTGCTTTCTTT. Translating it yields CASTPGQSFRAFF.

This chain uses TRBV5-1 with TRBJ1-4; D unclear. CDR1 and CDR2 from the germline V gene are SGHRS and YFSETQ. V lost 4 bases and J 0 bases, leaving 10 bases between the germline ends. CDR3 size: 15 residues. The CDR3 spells CASSPLSATNEKLFF. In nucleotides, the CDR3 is TGCGCCAGCAGCCCCCTTTCGGCAACTAATGAAAAACTGTTTTTT.

The CDR3 coding sequence is TGTGCCAGCAGGGGACAGGGGGAAGGCTACACCTTC. Amino acid sequence: CASRGQGEGYTF. The rearrangement joins TRBV6-6 to TRBJ1-2; 11 bases map to TRBD1. V lost 6 bases and J lost 8; bases outside the gene matches: 2. This CDR3 comprises 12 residues. Germline lookup yields CDR1 MNHNY and CDR2 SVGAGI (reference sequence).